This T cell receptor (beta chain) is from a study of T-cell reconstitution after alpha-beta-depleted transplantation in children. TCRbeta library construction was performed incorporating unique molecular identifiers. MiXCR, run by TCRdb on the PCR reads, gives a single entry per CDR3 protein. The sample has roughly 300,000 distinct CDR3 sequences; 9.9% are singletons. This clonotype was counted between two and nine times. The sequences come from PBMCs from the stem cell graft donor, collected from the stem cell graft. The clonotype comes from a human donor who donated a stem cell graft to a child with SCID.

Here the CDR3 reads CASSAAITYNEQFF. CDR3 coding DNA: TGTGCCAGCAGTGCCGCGATCACCTACAATGAGCAGTTCTTC. The chain joins TRBV6-1 to TRBJ2-1; D remains ambiguous. The CDR3 has 14 residues. Germline CDR1 reads MNHNS; CDR2 reads SASEGT. The V end was cut by 4 bases, the J end by 2 bases, with 9 bases between.